The 5 T cell receptor beta chains given below trace back to one sample, sequenced in a study of shared clonotypes between healthy human individuals (dated by TCRdb to 2018 to 2020). The library was built by means of the immunoSEQ multiplex PCR assay. Held by TCRdb, this immuneACCESS table contains in-frame sequences only and omits some clones. Under half of the omission traces to an unresolved V gene where checked; the cause of the rest is unknown. The sample data list a few million clones, and 80% to 95% of these were observed just once. The ten largest clones take up 0.39% of the sample. Material for sequencing was naive CD4+ T cells from PBMCs. This sample's cell subset or site label indicates: CD45RA+ positively selected. All receptors come from a man younger than 30 in good health. Some clones in this sample may be carry-over from other donors' samples.

This clone was seen a few times. The chain recombines TRBV9 with TRBJ1-2; D remains unclear. Germline loops: CDR1 SGDLS, CDR2 YYNGEE. The CDR3 loop spans 14 amino acids. With 2 bases removed from V and 3 bases from J, the gap between germline ends came to 11 bases. The CDR3 reads CASSVPGHYYGYTF. In DNA, the CDR3 is TGTGCCAGCAGCGTCCCTGGCCACTACTATGGCTACACCTTC.

The chain uses TRBV5-4 and TRBJ2-1; 10 bases map to TRBD2. The CDR3 consists of 15 residues. Germline assignment: CDR1 SGHNT and CDR2 YYREEE (reference sequence). With V trimmed by 7 bases and J by 7 bases, 11 bases remained unmatched. CDR3 sequence reads: CASAPTSGMFNEQFF. CDR3 coding DNA: TGTGCCAGCGCTCCAACTAGCGGGATGTTTAATGAGCAGTTCTTC.

The chain couples TRBV27 to TRBJ2-1; tentatively, D is TRBD2 (6 bases). Trimming stripped 6 bases from V and 8 bases from J, with 17 bases between. Per the germline V gene, CDR1 is MNHEY and CDR2 is SMNVEV (reference sequence). This CDR3 is built from 14 residues. Written as DNA, the CDR3 is TGTGCCAGCAGACCTCGACTAGATTCCGATGAGCAGTTCTTC. Translating gives CASRPRLDSDEQFF.

This chain uses TRBV5-8 with TRBJ2-5, with D unclear. Germline V gene sequence: CDR1 SGHTS, CDR2 YDEGEE. The CDR3 has 12 residues. The V gene lost 7 bases and the J gene lost 7 bases, with 14 bases spanning the gap. This CDR3 reads CASPKASSTQYF. The CDR3 DNA follows: TGTGCCAGCCCTAAGGCCTCCTCGACCCAGTACTTC.

The J gene is TRBJ1-2, the V gene TRBV28; a weak D match, TRBD1 (6 bases). Germline V lookup: CDR1 MDHEN, CDR2 SYDVKM. The CDR3 is made up of 12 amino acids. With 0 bases removed from V and 7 bases from J, the gap between germline ends came to 6 bases. CDR3 in DNA: TGTGCCAGCAGTTTATGGGGGGCTGGCTACACCTTC. Translating it yields CASSLWGAGYTF.